This entry lists 7 T cell receptor beta chains sequenced from one sample in a study of T-cell reconstitution after alpha-beta-depleted transplantation in children. Library preparation (for TCRbeta) was performed with unique molecular identifiers. TCRdb processed the PCR reads anew with MiXCR; each CDR3 protein has one entry. Counted here are some 200,000 distinct CDR3 sequences, over 5.5% occurring once; the ten biggest clones make up 3%. Sequencing was performed on PBMCs from the stem cell graft donor, taken from the stem cell graft. The source is a human donor who donated a stem cell graft to a child with Wiskott-Aldrich syndrome.

This clonotype was recorded many times. The gene calls are TRBV10-3 and TRBJ2-1; D ambiguous. Trimming took 2 bases from V and 5 from J, leaving 13 bases between them. The CDR3 sequence is 15 residues long. CDR1 is ENHRY and CDR2 is SYGVKD in the germline V gene. CDR3 DNA sequence: TGTGCCATCAGTGAGGGTCGGCCTAGGGACAATGAGCAGTTCTTC. Translating it yields CAISEGRPRDNEQFF.

This clonotype was picked up many times. This rearrangement joins TRBV7-8 to TRBJ2-4; D is unclear. Per germline, CDR1 SGHVS and CDR2 FQNEAQ. This CDR3 has 17 residues. V lost 2 bases and J lost 0, with 14 bases in between. The CDR3 sequence: CASSLFRVSEAKNIQYF. CDR3 sequence (DNA): TGTGCCAGCAGCTTATTCCGCGTGTCTGAAGCCAAAAACATTCAGTACTTC.

This clonotype was counted a few times. The V call is TRBV28, the J call TRBJ1-2, with a weak D call TRBD1 (6 bases). The germline V gene has CDR1 MDHEN and CDR2 SYDVKM. V was pared by 4 bases and J by 3 bases, with 12 bases between. CDR3 length: 14 amino acids. The DNA of the CDR3 is TGTGCCAGCAGTTCAGGGGTAGGATACTATGGCTACACCTTC. This translates into CASSSGVGYYGYTF.

This clonotype has ten or more counts. The gene calls are TRBV20-1 and TRBJ2-1, with 9 bases matching TRBD2. The CDR3 is 14 amino acids. V lost 5 bases to trimming and J lost 2 bases; unmatched junction nucleotides: 4. From germline, CDR1 is DFQATT and CDR2 SNEGSKA (reference sequence). DNA of the CDR3: TGCAGTGCTGCCCTAGCGGGAACCTACAATGAGCAGTTCTTC. Its translation is CSAALAGTYNEQFF.

This clonotype was detected a few times. CDR3 in amino acids: CASSLPPGVTPGSPLHF. CDR3 DNA: TGTGCCAGCAGCTTACCCCCCGGGGTAACGCCCGGTTCACCCCTCCACTTT. The chain links TRBV7-9 to TRBJ1-6, with unresolved D. CDR1 and CDR2 (germline): SEHNR, FQNEAQ (reference sequence). Trimming left V 2 bases short and J 9 bases short, with 20 bases between. The CDR3 spans 17 residues.

This clonotype was found a few times. The chain combines TRBV19 with TRBJ1-1; D unclear. Trimming took 10 bases from V and 2 from J, leaving 20 bases between them. The CDR3 has 15 residues. Germline CDR1 and CDR2: LNHDA and SQIVND (reference sequence). In DNA form, the CDR3 reads TGTGCCACAAAAACGGGAGGAAATCCTAACACTGAAGCTTTCTTT. Its translation is CATKTGGNPNTEAFF.

This clonotype was seen ten or more times. The chain links TRBV12-3 or TRBV12-4 to TRBJ1-1, with D tentatively TRBD1 (5 bases). The ends were cut back, 2 bases at V and 4 bases at J, with 14 bases in the middle. The CDR3 extends over 15 amino acids. The DNA of the CDR3 is TGTGCCAGCAGTTTATCAGGGTCGTTGGGCACTGAAGCTTTCTTT. Translating gives CASSLSGSLGTEAFF.